This T cell receptor (beta chain) was sequenced for a study of early T cells in non-severe SARS-CoV-2 infection (dated by TCRdb to about 2021). For context, the study as a whole: Because TCR sequencing was done on bulk RNA from unsorted whole blood, the alpha and beta chains could not be paired. The paper's findings and limits, for the study overall: VDJdb matching was skewed toward anti-spike CD8 responses and likely underestimated virus-specific expansions by missing private and CD4 specificities.

Library generation was performed with 5' RACE. TCRdb shows the sequencer as NextSeq 500. To correct for sequencing error and PCR bias, the TCR library protocol tagged individual cDNA molecules with unique molecular identifiers. TCR alpha and beta chains were both sequenced, and the abundances of alpha and beta sequences in each sample were closely correlated with each other. The original methods were these. Decombinator V4 was used to perform V gene, J gene and CDR3 annotation of TCR sequences. TCRs were defined as expanded if a significant change between any two time points was detected under a Poisson model with p below 0.0001. TCR abundances were normalised to the total number of TCRs sequenced in each sample and reported as counts per million. TRAV1-2 paired with TRAJ12, TRAJ20 or TRAJ33 defined MAIT TCRs, while TRAV10 paired with TRAJ18 defined iNKT TCRs. VDJdb, accessed on 1 November 2021, was searched for TCRs annotated for CMV, EBV and SARS-CoV-2, and TCRs annotated for more than one antigen were excluded. TCRdb reanalyzed the raw reads on its own, using fastp at Q25 for trimming and MiXCR for clone calling, and kept in-frame beta chains. Rows matching on CDR3 protein sequence are summarized as one entry with the most common DNA and genes. In this record, the V and J calls reflect TCRdb's handling and not the investigators' own analysis. Within this sample are about 50,000 distinct CDR3 sequences, with roughly 15% of them counted one time only. Of the sample, approximately 4% is held by the ten largest clones.

As encoded in the germline V gene, CDR1 is MDHEN while CDR2 is SYDVKM. The CDR3 numbers 14 residues from cysteine through phenylalanine. Only the CDR3 portion is preserved as DNA: 42 bases, with reading frame beginning at the first base. V is pared back by 7 bases and J by 0 bases, with 10 bases lying between the germline termini. About this clonotype: Its antigen is not yet known. No quality values exist for individual bases; no much larger clone is one base distant.

This was a case-control study nested in a cohort of healthcare workers in London, UK, who had nasopharyngeal swab PCR tests and blood samples taken every week. Between 23 and 31 March 2020, the week of the UK lockdown, healthcare workers were enrolled and then followed up weekly for as long as 16 weeks. This specimen was whole blood, taken at baseline. The sequence joins TRBV28 to TRBJ1-3, with the D gene too uncertain to name. This TCR was sampled from an adult who was a healthcare worker with PCR-confirmed SARS-CoV-2 infection or an uninfected control (not recorded which). In nucleotide form, the sequence is TGTGCCAGCACCCGACTGGGCTCTGGAAACACCATATATTTT. This yields the protein CASTRLGSGNTIYF.